This TCR beta chain was captured in a study of cytomegalovirus exposure and HLA in healthy donors. The CDR3 has 14 amino acids. In germline, CDR1 is SGHNT, CDR2 YENEEA. V was shortened by 1 base and J by 5 bases, with 12 bases between the two germline ends. Both 60 Vbeta primers and 13 Jbeta primers went into the PCR. Method: immunoSEQ multiplex PCR; TCRdb's copy keeps in-frame clones and lacks some. The table shows around 100,000 clones, with under 90% occurring only once. This clone came up a few times. Source material: PBMCs. The V gene is TRBV11-3, the J gene TRBJ2-7, with D possibly being TRBD1 (7 bases). The source is a woman between 18 and 29 years old in good health and CMV-seronegative. The CDR3 DNA reads as TGTGCCAGCAGCTTAGGGAGGGGGCGCGACGAGCAGTACGTC. It translates to CASSLGRGRDEQYV.